The next 22 T cell receptor beta chains were all read from a single sample in a study of cytomegalovirus exposure and HLA in healthy donors. Vbeta (60) and Jbeta (13) primers were used in the PCR. Profiling relied on immunoSEQ multiplex PCR, and the TCRdb table lists in-frame clones only, not all of them. Among 75,000 to 95,000 clones listed, over 75% were seen once. Sequenced input: PBMCs. These TCRs come from a man aged 45 to 65 in good health and CMV-seronegative.

The chain recombines TRBV19 with TRBJ2-7; 8 nucleotides line up with TRBD1. The CDR3 is made up of 14 amino acids. The trim removed 9 bases at V and 2 bases at J, leaving 9 bases unmatched. CDR1 is LNHDA and CDR2 is SQIVND in the germline V gene (reference sequence). The CDR3 reads CASARDRPTYEQYF. The CDR3 nucleotides are TGTGCCAGCGCAAGGGACAGGCCCACCTACGAGCAGTACTTC. Full variable domain (rest looked up from reference TRBV19 and TRBJ2-7): DGGITQSPKYLFRKEGQNVTLSCEQNLNHDAMYWYRQDPGQGLRLIYYSQIVNDFQKGDIAEGYSVSREKKESFPLTVTSAQKNPTAFYLCASARDRPTYEQYFGPGTRLTVT.

The J gene is TRBJ2-2, the V gene TRBV5-6; D is ambiguous. The germline V gene encodes CDR1 SGHDT and CDR2 YYEEEE. The V gene lost 9 bases and the J gene lost 0 bases, with 15 bases spanning the gap. The CDR3 runs 15 residues. The CDR3 is CATGKWATNTGELFF. In nucleotides, the CDR3 is TGTGCCACCGGCAAGTGGGCTACGAACACCGGGGAGCTGTTTTTT.

The genes are TRBV4-2 and TRBJ1-5, with D possibly being TRBD1 (6 bases). The CDR3 has 18 residues. The ends were cut back, 0 bases at V and 2 bases at J, with 17 bases in the middle. Germline V gene data show CDR1 as LGHNA and CDR2 as YNFKEQ. This CDR3 reads CASSQEIAGGGGNQPQHF. The CDR3 DNA sequence: TGTGCCAGCAGCCAAGAAATAGCGGGGGGCGGGGGCAATCAGCCCCAGCATTTT.

This sequence joins TRBV15 and TRBJ1-2; TRBD1 matches at 9 bases. Losses at the gene ends were 1 base for V and 4 bases for J; bases not matched to a gene: 7. Germline CDR1 reads LNHNV; CDR2 reads YYDKDF (reference sequence). This CDR3 comprises 16 residues. The CDR3 DNA follows: TGTGCCACCAGCAGAGGACAGGGGGTCGCCACCTATGGCTACACCTTC. Its translation is CATSRGQGVATYGYTF.

The V call is TRBV4-2, the J call TRBJ2-3; D not resolved. V was clipped by 5 bases and J by 8 bases, with 20 bases between them. Germline CDR1 is LGHNA and CDR2 is YNFKEQ. CDR3 length: 15 residues. CDR3 residues: CASSGQNSDLGTQYF. The CDR3 coding sequence is TGTGCCAGCAGCGGGCAGAACAGTGACCTGGGTACGCAGTATTTT.

The chain is built from TRBV11-3 and TRBJ2-3, with D perhaps TRBD2 (7 bases). Per germline, CDR1 SGHNT and CDR2 YENEEA. V lost 5 bases, J lost 4 bases, and 22 bases lay in between. The CDR3 is made up of 17 amino acids. The CDR3 sequence: CASSRSGRGPEADTQYF. The CDR3 bases are TGTGCCAGCAGCCGGTCTGGGCGGGGGCCCGAGGCAGATACGCAGTATTTT.

In the case of this clone: This sample also contains other DNA sequences that code for the same CDR3. The J gene is TRBJ2-7, the V gene TRBV7-9; a possible D gene is TRBD1 (6 bases). Germline CDR1 is SEHNR and CDR2 is FQNEAQ (reference sequence). The CDR3 sequence is 16 residues long. V gave up 3 bases and J gave up 3 bases, with 18 bases separating them. The chain's CDR3 is CASSFVGQVNRYEQYF. The CDR3 bases are TGTGCCAGCAGCTTTGTGGGACAAGTAAACCGCTACGAGCAGTACTTC.

The chain is built from TRBV19 and TRBJ1-5; 8 nucleotides align to TRBD1. Germline values: CDR1 LNHDA, CDR2 SQIVND (reference sequence). This CDR3 contains 16 residues. V shed 5 bases, J shed 2 bases, and the junction held 8 bases outside the gene matches. The CDR3 nucleotides are TGTGCCAGTAGTGCCCCCGACAGGGGAGGCAATCAGCCCCAGCATTTT. It encodes CASSAPDRGGNQPQHF.

This clone showed up just a few times. The junction departs from the called germline gene at one end, perhaps through a read error. The chain is built from TRBV6-5 and TRBJ2-2; 7 nucleotides align to TRBD2. CDR3 length equals 15 residues. In germline, CDR1 is MNHEY, CDR2 SVGAGI. This CDR3 is CASRYRGENTGELFF. CDR3 bases: TGTGCCAGCCGTTATCGGGGGGAGAACACCGGGGAGCTGTTTTTT.

This chain uses TRBV21-1 with TRBJ2-7; no DNA check was done on the table's D call, TRBD1. TRBV21-1 counts as a pseudogene. The CDR3 consists of 15 residues. CDR3 residues: CASSRAGTVSYEQYF. CDR3 in DNA: TGTGCCAGCAGCAGAGCCGGGACAGTCTCCTACGAGCAGTACTTC.

CDR3 sequence: CASRATGEYEQFF. CDR3 sequence (DNA): TGCGCCAGCAGGGCCACGGGGGAATATGAGCAGTTCTTC. The V gene is TRBV4-1, the J gene TRBJ2-1; a possible D gene is TRBD2 (6 bases). V gave up 6 bases and J gave up 8 bases, with 14 bases separating them. The length of the CDR3 is 13 residues. Germline values: CDR1 MGHRA, CDR2 YSYEKL.

This clone was recorded a few times. V gene TRBV27 combines with J gene TRBJ2-1, with 9 positions matching TRBD2. The CDR3 has 13 amino acids. V shed 7 bases, J shed 9 bases, and the junction held 7 bases outside the gene matches. Per the germline V gene, CDR1 is MNHEY and CDR2 is SMNVEV (reference sequence). The CDR3 is CASTASGAGEQFF. Here the CDR3 DNA reads TGTGCCAGCACGGCTAGCGGGGCCGGTGAGCAGTTCTTC.

The chain links TRBV6-4 to TRBJ2-1, with a weak D call TRBD1 (6 bases). With 4 bases removed from V and 2 bases from J, the gap between germline ends came to 15 bases. In germline, CDR1 is MRHNA, CDR2 SNTAGT. The CDR3 is 16 amino acids. The CDR3 nucleotides are TGTGCCAGCAGTGTCGACCACAGGGTTACCTACAATGAGCAGTTCTTC. It specifies CASSVDHRVTYNEQFF.

The CDR3 reads CASSERSQSDSSRYNEQFF. The CDR3 DNA is TGTGCCAGCAGTGAAAGGAGCCAATCGGACAGTTCCCGATACAATGAGCAGTTCTTC. The chain combines TRBV6-1 with TRBJ2-1, with D possibly matching TRBD1 (6 bases). Trimming stripped 2 bases from V and 4 bases from J, with 24 bases between. Germline V gene lookup returns CDR1 MNHNS and CDR2 SASEGT. There are 19 residues in the CDR3.

V and J are TRBV27 and TRBJ1-5, with D unclear. Trimming cost V 6 bases and J 4 bases, with 10 bases left between them. The V gene's germline CDR1 is MNHEY and CDR2 SMNVEV (reference sequence). This CDR3 is 13 amino acids long. CDR3 sequence (DNA): TGTGCCAGCAGCCCCGCCAGGAATCAGCCCCAGCATTTT. Protein sequence: CASSPARNQPQHF.

There are a few counts of this clone. The chain is built from TRBV19 and TRBJ2-1; possible D gene TRBD1, 5 bases. Germline CDR1 is LNHDA and CDR2 is SQIVND (reference sequence). CDR3 size: 12 residues. The V end was cut by 5 bases, the J end by 7 bases, with 9 bases between. CDR3 DNA: TGTGCCAGTAGTGACAGTTTTAATGAGCAGTTCTTC. It yields the protein CASSDSFNEQFF. The full variable domain, its missing parts supplied by reference TRBV19 and TRBJ2-1, is DGGITQSPKYLFRKEGQNVTLSCEQNLNHDAMYWYRQDPGQGLRLIYYSQIVNDFQKGDIAEGYSVSREKKESFPLTVTSAQKNPTAFYLCASSDSFNEQFFGPGTRLTVL.

The chain has TRBV18 and TRBJ1-4, with TRBD1 identical over 7 bases. The J segment lost 7 bases and the V segment lost 3 bases, leaving 14 bases of the junction unmatched. The CDR3 loop spans 17 amino acids. Germline CDR1 KGHSH, CDR2 LQKENI. CDR3: CASSPRPAGTVGEKLFF. The DNA of the CDR3 is TGTGCCAGCTCACCGAGACCAGCCGGGACAGTGGGTGAAAAACTGTTTTTT.

This clone was picked up a small number of times. The rearrangement joins TRBV19 to TRBJ2-5; 11 bases agree with TRBD2. Germline assignment: CDR1 LNHDA and CDR2 SQIVND (reference sequence). V lost 5 bases and J lost 5; bases outside the gene matches: 7. CDR3 length equals 15 residues. The CDR3 spells CASSAASGGWETQYF. The CDR3 coding sequence is TGTGCCAGTAGTGCGGCTAGCGGGGGGTGGGAGACCCAGTACTTC.

The V and J genes are TRBV5-1 and TRBJ2-7; 11 bases match TRBD1. The germline CDR1 and CDR2 sequences are SGHRS and YFSETQ. The CDR3 loop spans 15 amino acids. V shed 5 bases and J 4 bases; nucleotides not matched to a gene: 8. The CDR3 DNA sequence: TGCGCCAGCAGGACCGGACAGGGGGCTGATTACGAGCAGTACTTC. This codes for CASRTGQGADYEQYF.

The J gene is TRBJ2-7, the V gene TRBV7-2; 8 positions agree with TRBD1. Per the germline V gene, CDR1 is SGHTA and CDR2 is FQGNSA. V was pared by 5 bases and J by 3 bases, with 6 bases of the junction left unmatched. This CDR3 comprises 14 residues. The CDR3 DNA is TGTGCCAGCAGCCAGGACAGGGCGAACTACGAGCAGTACTTC. Translation: CASSQDRANYEQYF.

This chain uses TRBV7-9 with TRBJ2-7, with D unclear. CDR3 length equals 12 residues. The V end lost 5 bases, the J end lost 4 bases, and 9 bases lay between the germline ends. Per the germline V gene, CDR1 is SEHNR and CDR2 is FQNEAQ (reference sequence). For the CDR3, the DNA is TGTGCCAGCAGCCCCAATGTTTACGAGCAGTACTTC. It codes for CASSPNVYEQYF.

The CDR3 nucleotides read TGCGCCAGCAGCTTGGCTAGCGGCGGCACCGGGGAGCTGTTTTTT. Its translation: CASSLASGGTGELFF. The V gene is TRBV5-1, the J gene TRBJ2-2, with 7 bases matching TRBD2. This CDR3 spans 15 amino acids. Germline assignment: CDR1 SGHRS and CDR2 YFSETQ. After removal of 0 bases from V and 4 bases from J, the junction contained 3 bases not matched to a gene.